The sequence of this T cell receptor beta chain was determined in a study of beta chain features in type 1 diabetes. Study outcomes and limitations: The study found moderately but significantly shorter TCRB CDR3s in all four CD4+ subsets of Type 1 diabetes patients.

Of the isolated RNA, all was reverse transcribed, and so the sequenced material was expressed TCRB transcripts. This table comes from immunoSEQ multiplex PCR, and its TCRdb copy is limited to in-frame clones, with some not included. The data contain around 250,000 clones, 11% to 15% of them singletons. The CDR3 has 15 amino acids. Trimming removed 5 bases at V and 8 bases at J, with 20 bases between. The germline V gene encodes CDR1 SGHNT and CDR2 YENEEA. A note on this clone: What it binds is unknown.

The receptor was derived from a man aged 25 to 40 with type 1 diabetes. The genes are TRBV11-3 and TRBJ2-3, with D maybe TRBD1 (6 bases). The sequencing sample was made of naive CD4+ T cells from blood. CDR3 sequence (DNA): TGTGCCAGCAGCCCTTCGGCAGGGGCCGGCGTTACGCAGTATTTT. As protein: CASSPSAGAGVTQYF.